These 32 T cell receptor beta chains were all obtained from the same sample, sequenced in a study of response to subunit inactivated influenza vaccine. TCRdb used MiXCR to reprocess the RT-PCR reads, holding one entry per CDR3 protein. There are about 480,000 distinct CDR3 sequences in the sample; about 25% occur only once, and over 1.5% lies in the top ten. This specimen was CD4+ T cells sorted from PBMCs, taken about 5 days after vaccination. The source of these receptors is a man in his fifties who received an inactivated influenza vaccine.

This clonotype was observed a handful of times. The chain couples TRBV29-1 to TRBJ2-2; TRBD2 might be the D (5 bases). Germline assignment: CDR1 SQVTM and CDR2 ANQGSEA. The CDR3 spans 13 residues. V lost 7 bases to trimming and J lost 7 bases, with 16 bases between them. CDR3 in DNA: TGCAGCGCCCCCGGGGTCGGCGACGGGGAGCTGTTTTTT. Translating it yields CSAPGVGDGELFF.

The CDR3 DNA reads TGTGCAACGAGAGGGGGCAGGGGGAACGGGGAGCTGTTTTTT. Its translation: CATRGGRGNGELFF. The J gene is TRBJ2-2, the V gene TRBV30; 7 bases align to TRBD1. The CDR3 is made up of 14 amino acids. Germline CDR1 and CDR2: GTSNPN and SVGIG (reference sequence).

The CDR3 DNA is TGCGCCAGCAACGGAGACGGCCGTCGGGAGACCCAGTACTTC. This encodes CASNGDGRRETQYF. This chain links TRBV10-2 with TRBJ2-5; D gene ambiguous. The CDR3 length is 14 residues. V lost 7 bases, J lost 5 bases, and 17 bases lay in between. The germline V gene has CDR1 WSHSY and CDR2 SAAADI.

This clonotype turned up a few times. This chain uses TRBV15 with TRBJ2-1; no reliable D call. The germline V and J ends were trimmed by 3 bases and 7 bases, with 7 bases remaining between them. The CDR3 has 12 amino acids. Germline V gives CDR1 LNHNV, CDR2 YYDKDF (reference sequence). CDR3 in DNA: TGTGCCACCAGCAGTCTGGGGAATGAGCAGTTCTTC. It encodes CATSSLGNEQFF.

The chain links TRBV20-1 to TRBJ2-7, with D tentatively TRBD1 (6 bases). The germline CDR1 and CDR2 sequences are DFQATT and SNEGSKA (reference sequence). V shed 2 bases and J shed 3 bases, with 11 bases lying between them. This CDR3 is 13 amino acids long. DNA for the CDR3: TGCAGTGCTAGACGTCGGGACAACTACGAGCAGTACTTC. Its protein is CSARRRDNYEQYF.

This clonotype was recorded once. This sequence joins TRBV20-1 and TRBJ2-2; TRBD2 agrees at 7 bases. The germline V gene has CDR1 DFQATT and CDR2 SNEGSKA (reference sequence). With 1 base clipped from V and 1 base from J, the junction kept 6 bases outside the gene matches. This CDR3 comprises 16 residues. In DNA form, the CDR3 reads TGCAGTGCTAGAGTTGGCGGGACTATGAACACCGGGGAGCTGTTTTTT. Encoded protein: CSARVGGTMNTGELFF.

This clonotype came up a few times. The chain couples TRBV12-3 or TRBV12-4 to TRBJ2-7; D tentatively reads TRBD1 or TRBD2 (5 bases each). The CDR3 consists of 12 residues. Trimming left V 2 bases short and J 6 bases short, with 8 bases between. CDR3 loop: CASSLLGVEQYF. Written as DNA, the CDR3 is TGTGCCAGCAGTTTATTGGGGGTCGAGCAGTACTTC.

V usage is TRBV24-1 and J usage is TRBJ2-2, with D unresolved. The CDR3 is 14 residues long. CDR1 is KGHDR and CDR2 is SFDVKD in the germline V gene. The V and J ends lost 5 bases and 8 bases respectively, with 14 bases between them. The CDR3 nucleotides are TGTGCCACCAGTGGTATTAACCGGGCTGGGGAGCTGTTTTTT. Translating it yields CATSGINRAGELFF.

This clonotype came up a few times. This rearrangement joins TRBV5-5 to TRBJ1-6, with D possibly being TRBD1 (5 bases). Trimming pared 4 bases from V and 10 bases from J, leaving 18 bases between. The CDR3 is 15 amino acids. Per the germline V gene, CDR1 is SGHKS and CDR2 is YYEKEE (reference sequence). The CDR3 coding sequence is TGTGCCAGCAGCCCGGGCCCCAGGAAGGGGTCACCCCTCCACTTT. Translation gives CASSPGPRKGSPLHF.

CDR3 in amino acids: CASSPRAGGANYGYTF. The CDR3 nucleotides are TGTGCCAGCAGCCCTCGGGCAGGGGGAGCTAACTATGGCTACACCTTC. V and J are TRBV5-5 and TRBJ1-2; TRBD1 agrees at 7 bases. V lost 4 bases to trimming and J lost 0 bases; unmatched junction nucleotides: 9. Germline V gene sequence: CDR1 SGHKS, CDR2 YYEKEE (reference sequence). The CDR3 totals 16 residues.

The chain has TRBV19 and TRBJ2-7; TRBD2 matches at 8 bases. The CDR3 is made up of 15 amino acids. Trimming took 5 bases from V and 4 from J; bases not matched to a gene: 10. Germline V gene lookup returns CDR1 LNHDA and CDR2 SQIVND (reference sequence). The CDR3 spells CASSLKRGSVYEQYF. CDR3 bases: TGTGCCAGTAGTCTCAAGCGGGGGTCCGTTTACGAGCAGTACTTC.

There are many counts of this clonotype. The rearrangement links TRBV12-3 or TRBV12-4 to TRBJ2-1, with 11 nucleotides matching TRBD2. There are 14 residues in the CDR3. The V and J ends lost 11 bases and 4 bases, in that order; junction bases with no gene match: 7. CDR3 residues: CAVHTSGSYNEQFF. The CDR3 DNA reads as TGTGCCGTACATACTAGCGGGAGTTACAATGAGCAGTTCTTC.

This rearrangement joins TRBV7-9 to TRBJ2-2; TRBD2 aligns across 10 bases. The V gene end was trimmed by 6 bases and the J gene end by 3 bases; junction bases not matched to a gene: 4. This CDR3 has 15 amino acids. Germline loops: CDR1 SEHNR, CDR2 FQNEAQ (reference sequence). The DNA for the CDR3 is TGTGCCAGCAGTAGAACTAGCGGGGACACCGGGGAGCTGTTTTTT. Residues: CASSRTSGDTGELFF.

There are a few counts of this clonotype. The chain couples TRBV24-1 to TRBJ2-1; no clear D gene. This CDR3 comprises 15 residues. CDR1 is KGHDR, CDR2 SFDVKD, per germline. With 3 bases removed from V and 8 bases from J, the gap between germline ends came to 16 bases. CDR3: CATSDPGPSRDEQFF. In nucleotides, the CDR3 is TGTGCCACCAGTGATCCCGGGCCCTCAAGGGATGAGCAGTTCTTC.

This clonotype was detected a few times. The chain couples TRBV11-2 to TRBJ2-5; TRBD1 might be the D (5 bases). Trimming removed 0 bases at V and 7 bases at J, with 15 bases between. The CDR3 extends over 15 amino acids. Germline values: CDR1 SGHAT, CDR2 FQNNGV. The CDR3 nucleotides read TGTGCCAGCAGCTTAGATCGGGCAGCCCAGGGGACCCAGTACTTC. Amino acids: CASSLDRAAQGTQYF. The full variable domain, with the rest looked up from reference TRBV11-2 and TRBJ2-5, is EAGVAQSPRYKIIEKRQSVAFWCNPISGHATLYWYQQILGQGPKLLIQFQNNGVVDDSQLPKDRFSAERLKGVDSTLKIQPAKLEDSAVYLCASSLDRAAQGTQYFGPGTRLLVL.

This clonotype was counted between two and nine times. CDR3 coding DNA: TGTGCCAGCAGTTTAGTAGGGTTGGGGGCCGAGCAGTACTTC. It yields the protein CASSLVGLGAEQYF. The V call is TRBV12-3 or TRBV12-4, the J call TRBJ2-7; D perhaps matches TRBD1 (6 bases). This CDR3 has 14 residues. V dropped 1 base and J dropped 6 bases, with 13 bases sitting between them.

This clonotype appeared a few times. The chain has TRBV20-1 and TRBJ2-5, with D maybe TRBD1 (5 bases). CDR1 is DFQATT, CDR2 SNEGSKA, per germline (reference sequence). This CDR3 region has 12 residues. V was pared by 4 bases and J by 5 bases, with 11 bases between. This CDR3 is CSAKGAWETQYF. CDR3 nucleotide sequence: TGCAGTGCTAAAGGGGCTTGGGAGACCCAGTACTTC.

This clonotype has only a few counts. The J gene is TRBJ1-2, the V gene TRBV20-1, with unresolved D. CDR1 and CDR2 from the germline V gene are DFQATT and SNEGSKA (reference sequence). The CDR3 totals 14 residues. V was clipped by 2 bases and J by 0 bases, with 10 bases between them. CDR3 sequence: CSARSGSTNYGYTF. In DNA form, the CDR3 reads TGCAGTGCTAGATCGGGGAGCACTAACTATGGCTACACCTTC.

This rearrangement joins TRBV6-5 to TRBJ2-7, with D unresolved. This CDR3 spans 11 amino acids. Germline V CDR1 and CDR2: MNHEY, SVGAGI. Trimming stripped 5 bases from V and 6 bases from J, with 8 bases between. The CDR3 DNA reads as TGTGCCAGCAGTAATGGCGGCGAGCAGTACTTC. Protein product: CASSNGGEQYF.

This clonotype was seen more than once but under ten times. The rearrangement joins TRBV20-1 to TRBJ2-5, with TRBD2 as a possible D gene (5 bases). The CDR3 is made up of 14 amino acids. V dropped 5 bases and J dropped 2 bases, with 15 bases sitting between them. Germline V gene data show CDR1 as DFQATT and CDR2 as SNEGSKA (reference sequence). CDR3 nucleotides: TGCAGTGCTCGCTACCGGGATCCACAAGAGACCCAGTACTTC. It codes for CSARYRDPQETQYF.

The V call is TRBV6-1, the J call TRBJ1-1; no reliable D call. V was trimmed by 6 bases and J by 0 bases, leaving 11 bases between them. This CDR3 contains 14 residues. Germline V lookup: CDR1 MNHNS, CDR2 SASEGT. The CDR3 DNA reads as TGTGCCAGCAGGCCACAGCCGATGAACACTGAAGCTTTCTTT. Translated, it gives CASRPQPMNTEAFF.

The sample holds a few counts of this clonotype. This rearrangement joins TRBV12-3 or TRBV12-4 to TRBJ2-1; 10 positions agree with TRBD2. With 1 base clipped from V and 7 bases from J, the junction kept 4 bases outside the gene matches. The CDR3 runs 15 residues. CDR3 DNA sequence: TGTGCCAGCAGTTTAGGGGGACTAGCGTTAAATGAGCAGTTCTTC. Amino acid sequence: CASSLGGLALNEQFF.

In its sample, this clonotype was seen a few times. V gene TRBV20-1 combines with J gene TRBJ2-3, with 13 bases fitting TRBD2. This CDR3 region has 17 residues. The germline gives CDR1 DFQATT, CDR2 SNEGSKA (reference sequence). J was trimmed by 7 bases and V by 1 base; bases with no gene match: 11. The chain's CDR3 is CSARGLAGGPRSYTQYF. Here the CDR3 DNA reads TGCAGTGCTAGAGGACTAGCGGGGGGTCCGCGGTCGTATACGCAGTATTTT.

This clonotype showed up just a few times. The chain recombines TRBV6-5 with TRBJ1-1, with a possible D match to TRBD1 (6 bases). The V end lost 4 bases, the J end lost 1 base, and 13 bases lay between the germline ends. CDR1 is MNHEY, CDR2 SVGAGI, per germline. CDR3 size: 15 residues. Here the CDR3 DNA reads TGTGCCAGCAGTTGGGACGGGACACAGAACACTGAAGCTTTCTTT. It translates to CASSWDGTQNTEAFF.

J is TRBJ2-7 and V is TRBV20-1; 10 nucleotides match TRBD1. In germline, CDR1 is DFQATT, CDR2 SNEGSKA (reference sequence). V was clipped by 2 bases and J by 4 bases; unmatched bases: 5. The CDR3 extends over 14 amino acids. CDR3 DNA sequence: TGCAGTGCTAGACACGACAGGGGGCTATACGAGCAGTACTTC. Translating it yields CSARHDRGLYEQYF.

There are a few counts of this clonotype. CDR3 in amino acids: CASSLWADINEQYF. The CDR3 coding sequence is TGCGCCAGCAGCTTGTGGGCCGACATCAACGAGCAGTACTTC. The chain carries TRBV5-1 and TRBJ2-7; the D is unclear. CDR3 size: 14 residues. Trimming pared 1 base from V and 5 bases from J, leaving 13 bases between. The germline CDR1 and CDR2 sequences are SGHRS and YFSETQ.

This clonotype was recorded at least ten times. The rearrangement links TRBV5-1 to TRBJ1-2; TRBD1 agrees at 9 bases. Germline loops: CDR1 SGHRS, CDR2 YFSETQ. V lost 4 bases, J lost 4 bases, and 5 bases stayed unmatched. The CDR3 runs to 14 residues. The CDR3 coding sequence is TGCGCCAGCAGCCCTGGGACAGGGAGCTATGGCTACACCTTC. This encodes CASSPGTGSYGYTF.

This clonotype was counted only a few times. The chain recombines TRBV20-1 with TRBJ1-2, with D perhaps TRBD1 (5 bases). The V end was cut by 7 bases, the J end by 7 bases, with 16 bases between. The CDR3 contains 12 residues. The germline gives CDR1 DFQATT, CDR2 SNEGSKA (reference sequence). The CDR3 spells CSGELGPGGYTF. CDR3 sequence (DNA): TGCAGTGGGGAATTGGGGCCGGGTGGCTACACCTTC.

The table lists this clonotype with a count of one. V gene TRBV14 combines with J gene TRBJ2-7; TRBD2 matches 12 bases. From germline, CDR1 is SGHDN and CDR2 FVKESK. V lost 4 bases, J lost 1 base, and 5 bases stayed unmatched. The CDR3 runs to 16 residues. The CDR3: CASSRWLAGGSYEQYF. CDR3 nucleotide sequence: TGTGCCAGCAGCCGGTGGCTAGCGGGGGGGTCCTACGAGCAGTACTTC.

The chain uses TRBV20-1 and TRBJ2-7; perhaps TRBD2 as D (8 bases). Germline CDR1 DFQATT, CDR2 SNEGSKA (reference sequence). The germline V and J ends were trimmed by 1 base and 4 bases, with 26 bases remaining between them. This CDR3 contains 18 residues. This chain's CDR3 is CSARGSQGLSGRMYEQYF. The DNA for the CDR3 is TGCAGTGCTAGAGGCTCACAGGGGCTGAGCGGGAGAATGTACGAGCAGTACTTC.

This clonotype was found a few times. The rearrangement joins TRBV6-1 to TRBJ2-1, with D possibly being TRBD2 (6 bases). This CDR3 spans 18 amino acids. Germline CDR1 and CDR2: MNHNS and SASEGT. The V end was cut by 6 bases, the J end by 7 bases, with 28 bases between. The CDR3 here is CASRDPPLVRGRENEQFF. As DNA, the CDR3 is TGTGCCAGCAGGGACCCCCCTTTGGTGCGGGGACGGGAAAATGAGCAGTTCTTC.

This clonotype turned up a few times. The chain carries TRBV24-1 and TRBJ2-3, with 7 bases fitting TRBD2. The CDR3 length is 15 residues. Per germline, CDR1 KGHDR and CDR2 SFDVKD. The V gene end was trimmed by 4 bases and the J gene end by 0 bases; junction bases not matched to a gene: 3. CDR3 amino acids: CATSDGTTSTDTQYF. CDR3 sequence (DNA): TGTGCCACCAGTGACGGGACTACTAGCACAGATACGCAGTATTTT.